The 2 T cell receptor beta chains below were found in one sample sequenced in a study of neurological immune-mediated disorders. TCRdb redid the calling of the 5' RACE reads with MiXCR, one entry per CDR3 protein. The profile shows tens of thousands of distinct CDR3 sequences, 4.5% of them singletons. Material for sequencing was PBMCs. The source is a man aged 30 to 45 with multiple sclerosis.

This clonotype appeared many times. The chain joins TRBV20-1 to TRBJ1-5; 10 bases are shared with TRBD1. The ends lost 1 base at V and 2 bases at J; junction bases unmatched: 11. This CDR3 spans 18 amino acids. Germline CDR1 reads DFQATT; CDR2 reads SNEGSKA (reference sequence). In nucleotides, the CDR3 is TGCAGTGCTAGAGTTAGGAGACAGGGGGCATTTGGCAATCAGCCCCAGCATTTT. Its protein product is CSARVRRQGAFGNQPQHF.

This clonotype was observed a single time. This chain joins TRBV2 and TRBJ1-6; D possibly corresponds to TRBD1 (6 bases). This CDR3 is built from 15 residues. Germline V gene data show CDR1 as SNHLY and CDR2 as FYNNEI. V lost 6 bases and J lost 5, with 14 bases in between. CDR3 sequence: CASRRADRDNSPLHF. The DNA of the CDR3 is TGTGCCAGCAGGCGGGCGGACAGAGATAATTCACCCCTCCACTTT.